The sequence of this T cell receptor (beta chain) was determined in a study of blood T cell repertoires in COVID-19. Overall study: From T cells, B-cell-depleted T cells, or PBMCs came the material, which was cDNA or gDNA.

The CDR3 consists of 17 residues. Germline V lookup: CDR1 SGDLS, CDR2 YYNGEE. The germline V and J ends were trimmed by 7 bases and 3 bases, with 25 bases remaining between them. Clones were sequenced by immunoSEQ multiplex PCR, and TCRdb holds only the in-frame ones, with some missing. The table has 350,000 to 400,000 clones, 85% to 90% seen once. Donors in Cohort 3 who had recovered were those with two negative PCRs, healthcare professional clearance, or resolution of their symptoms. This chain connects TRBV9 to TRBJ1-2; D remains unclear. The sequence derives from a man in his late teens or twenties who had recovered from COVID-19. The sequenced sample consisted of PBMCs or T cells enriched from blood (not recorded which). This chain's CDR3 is CASGVSSDSSGDYGYTF. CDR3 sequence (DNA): TGTGCCAGCGGGGTTTCGTCGGACTCTTCAGGAGACTATGGCTACACCTTC.